A selection of T cell receptor beta chains follows, all from one sample in a study of control samples from healthy donors and cancer patients. Here immunoSEQ multiplex PCR was the method, and the copy in TCRdb shows in-frame clones only, minus some. The sample gives 150,000 to 200,000 clones, over 85% of which show up once; about 12% is in the top ten. Sequenced: blood. These receptors all come from a man younger than 45 in good health. Each CDR3 is given with its conserved first and last residue. A D gene is named only where the DNA matches it firmly. Clone size is not always given. Where it is, it says once, few, many or a class for expanded clones.

j_call | d_call | clone_size | v_call | cdr3_nt | cdr3_aa
TRBJ1-6 | . | . | TRBV3-1/TRBV3-2 | TGTGCCAGCAGCCAAGATTGGCAGGGAAATTCCCTCCACTTT | CASSQDWQGNSLHF
TRBJ1-4 | TRBD1 | . | TRBV7-3 | TGTGCCAGCAGCTTAAACGGCAGGGGGGATGAAAAACTGTTTTTT | CASSLNGRGDEKLFF
TRBJ1-1 | . | . | TRBV6-5 | TGTGCCAGCAGTTACCCCTCGAGCACTGAAGCTTTCTTT | CASSYPSSTEAFF
TRBJ1-2 | TRBD1 | . | TRBV27 | TGTGCCAGCTCGCACCAAAGGGACAGTTTGGGAGGCTACACCTTC | CASSHQRDSLGGYTF
TRBJ1-1 | . | . | TRBV11-2 | TGTGCCAGCAGCTTAAGACAGATAGGGGTCGTAGCTTTCTTT | CASSLRQIGVVAFF
TRBJ2-3 | . | . | TRBV7-2 | TGTGCCAGCAGCTTCTCCGGGGTAGATACGCAGTATTTT | CASSFSGVDTQYF
TRBJ2-7 | . | . | TRBV3-1/TRBV3-2 | TGTGCCAGCAGCCAAGCTCGGGGAGGCGAGCAGTACTTC | CASSQARGGEQYF
TRBJ1-4 | . | . | TRBV7-9 | TGTGCCAGCAGCCCGGATGGAGGTGGGGAAAAACTGTTTTTT | CASSPDGGGEKLFF
TRBJ2-2 | . | . | TRBV30 | TGTGCCTGGAGTGTTATAGTACCCGGGGAGCTGTTTTTT | CAWSVIVPGELFF
TRBJ1-2 | . | . | TRBV5-4 | TGTGCCAGCAGCTTGGCCAAGTCGCGGGTGTGGGACTATGGCTACACCTTC | CASSLAKSRVWDYGYTF
TRBJ1-1 | TRBD1 | . | TRBV19 | TGTGCCAGTAGTATTGGGTGGGACAGGGTTACTGAAGCTTTCTTT | CASSIGWDRVTEAFF
TRBJ1-2 | TRBD1 | . | TRBV14 | TGTGCCAGCAGCCTATCCGGGACAGGGGCTGGTGGCTACACCTTC | CASSLSGTGAGGYTF
TRBJ2-1 | TRBD2 | . | TRBV5-4 | TGTGCCAGCAGCTTGGTAGCGGGTAGCAATGAGCAGTTCTTC | CASSLVAGSNEQFF
TRBJ2-1 | TRBD1 | . | TRBV11-2 | TGTGCCAGCAGTCTCGACAGGGGGTATTCCAATGAGCAGTTCTTC | CASSLDRGYSNEQFF
TRBJ1-2 | . | . | TRBV24-1 | TGTGCCACCAGTGAAAGAGGACAGAACTATGGCTACACCTTC | CATSERGQNYGYTF
TRBJ2-7 | TRBD1 | . | TRBV5-1 | TGCGCCAGCAGCTCACCGGGACAGGGACCTGCCGAGCAGTACTTC | CASSSPGQGPAEQYF
TRBJ1-6 | . | . | TRBV15 | TGTGCCACCAGTGGGGCCAGAGGAAATTCACCCCTCCACTTT | CATSGARGNSPLHF
TRBJ2-3 | . | . | TRBV7-9 | TGTGCCAGCAGCAAGGAATCCAGAGATACGCAGTATTTT | CASSKESRDTQYF
TRBJ1-2 | . | . | TRBV19 | TGTGCCAGTATGCGGTCAGCAACTTCTAACTATGGCTACACCTTC | CASMRSATSNYGYTF
TRBJ1-6 | TRBD1 | . | TRBV27 | TGTGCCAGCAGTTTCGCCGGGACAGGGGGCCCTAGGTGGTCCTATAATTCACCCCTCCACTTT | CASSFAGTGGPRWSYNSPLHF
TRBJ1-4 | . | . | TRBV15 | TGTGCCACCAGCAGATCTCCTCCCTTCTCGGGTCTCAGAGGAAGGGATGAAAAACTGTTTTTT | CATSRSPPFSGLRGRDEKLFF
TRBJ1-1 | . | . | TRBV19 | TGTGCCAGCGGCGACAGGACTCGGGGAGCTTTCTTT | CASGDRTRGAFF
TRBJ1-4 | . | . | TRBV7-2 | TGTGCCAGCAGCGAGGATACGGAAAAACTGTTTTTT | CASSEDTEKLFF
TRBJ2-3 | . | . | TRBV3-1/TRBV3-2 | TGTGCCAGCAGTCTGACCTCCGTCCCAGATACGCAGTATTTT | CASSLTSVPDTQYF
TRBJ1-6 | . | . | TRBV28 | TGTGCCAGCAGTCCCCCGCTCCGAGGGGGGGGCGACTTT | CASSPPLRGGGDF
TRBJ1-3 | . | . | TRBV5-1 | TGCGCCAGCAGGGACAGCCCCTCTGGAAACACCATATATTTT | CASRDSPSGNTIYF
TRBJ2-7 | TRBD1 | few | TRBV4-2 | TGTGCCAGCAGCCTCCGGACAGGGGACCCCTACGAGCAGTACTTC | CASSLRTGDPYEQYF
TRBJ1-5 | . | . | TRBV7-9 | TGTGCCAGCAGCTCGACGGAAAATCAGCCCCAGCATTTT | CASSSTENQPQHF
TRBJ2-2 | . | . | TRBV5-1 | TGCGCCAGCAGCCCGGGTTCAGCGAACACCGGGGAGCTGTTTTTT | CASSPGSANTGELFF
TRBJ2-5 | . | few | TRBV7-8 | TGTGCCAGCAGCTTATCGAGGTTGCGAGAGACCCAGTACTTC | CASSLSRLRETQYF
TRBJ1-1 | . | . | TRBV19 | TGTGCCAGTAATAATCTGGGGGAAGCTTTCTTT | CASNNLGEAFF
TRBJ2-2 | . | . | TRBV3-1/TRBV3-2 | TGTGCCAGCAGCCGGGTGACGGATGGCGGGGAGCTGTTTTTT | CASSRVTDGGELFF
TRBJ2-1 | TRBD1 | . | TRBV29-1 | TGCAGCGTTACCGGGACAGATTACAATGAGCAGTTCTTC | CSVTGTDYNEQFF
TRBJ1-5 | . | . | TRBV6-5 | TGTGCCCGTCGTATTAGCAATCAGCCCCAGCATTTT | CARRISNQPQHF
TRBJ2-1 | TRBD1 | . | TRBV18 | TGTGCCAGCTCACCAGGGCGACAGGGTGGATACAATGAGCAGTTCTTC | CASSPGRQGGYNEQFF
TRBJ2-7 | . | . | TRBV7-9 | TGTGCCAGCAGCTTAGGGTATCTAGACTACGAGCAGTACTTC | CASSLGYLDYEQYF
TRBJ1-5 | . | . | TRBV6-2/TRBV6-3 | TGTGCCAGCAGTTACTCGATTCAGCCCCAGCATTTT | CASSYSIQPQHF
TRBJ1-1 | TRBD1 | many | TRBV7-8 | TGTGCCAGCAGCTTATCGGACAGGGGGAACACTGAAGCTTTCTTT | CASSLSDRGNTEAFF
TRBJ1-3 | TRBD1 | once | TRBV30 | TGTGCCTGGAGCGGACAGGCTGGAAACACCATATATTTT | CAWSGQAGNTIYF
TRBJ2-2 | . | once | TRBV11-3 | TGTGCCAGCAAGGAGGGGATCGCGAACACCGGGGAGCTGTTTTTT | CASKEGIANTGELFF
TRBJ2-6 | . | . | TRBV6-5 | TGTGCCAGCAGAGGCCCTGGGGCCAACGTCCTGACTTTC | CASRGPGANVLTF
TRBJ2-3 | TRBD1 | once | TRBV24-1 | TGTGCCACCAGTGGCCGGGACAGGGGGCGCACAGATACGCAGTATTTT | CATSGRDRGRTDTQYF
TRBJ1-3 | . | . | TRBV11-2 | TGTGCCAGCAGCGGGGACGGGGTTGGAAACACCATATATTTT | CASSGDGVGNTIYF
TRBJ1-1 | TRBD1 | . | TRBV6-2/TRBV6-3 | TGTGCCAGCATCCCGGGAGGGGGCAACACTGAAGCTTTCTTT | CASIPGGGNTEAFF
TRBJ2-7 | . | . | TRBV6-5 | TGTGCCAGCAGCGGTGGGACACGCTCCTACGAGCAGTACTTC | CASSGGTRSYEQYF
TRBJ2-4 | . | . | TRBV20-1 | TGCAGTGGGTTAGCCAAAAACATTCAGTACTTC | CSGLAKNIQYF
TRBJ1-1 | . | . | TRBV7-9 | TGTGCCAGCAGCTTCGGGACGGGAACTGAAGCTTTCTTT | CASSFGTGTEAFF
TRBJ2-1 | . | . | TRBV28 | TGTGCCAGCAAGCAGGAGAACAATGAGCAGTTCTTC | CASKQENNEQFF
TRBJ2-5 | TRBD2 | . | TRBV6-6 | TGTGCCAGTTGTGTCGGGACTAACCAAGAGACCCAGTACTTC | CASCVGTNQETQYF
TRBJ2-7 | . | many | TRBV15 | TGTGCCACCAGCAGAGATCGTGGCACTCCCTACGAGCAGTACTTC | CATSRDRGTPYEQYF
TRBJ1-2 | TRBD1 | once | TRBV6-5 | TGTGCCAGCAGTCGGGACAGGGGCTATGGCTACACCTTC | CASSRDRGYGYTF
TRBJ2-2 | . | . | TRBV7-3 | TGTGCCAGCAGCTTAATGGTCTCAACTAACACCGGGGAGCTGTTTTTT | CASSLMVSTNTGELFF
TRBJ1-5 | . | once | TRBV6-7 | TGTGCCAGCAGCTGCCCCCGCCCGGGGCCAAGTGAGCCCCAGCATTTT | CASSCPRPGPSEPQHF